A single T cell receptor beta chain is shown here with its context. No antigen is known for it. Base qualities are missing; no much larger clone stands one base away. The library came from the immunoSEQ multiplex PCR assay. Imported from immuneACCESS, the table was reduced by TCRdb to in-frame sequences with V and J called. These copies leave out some clones; in studies compared against another copy, an unresolved V gene accounts for under half, and the cause of the remainder is not known. The sample yields fewer than 90,000 clones; roughly 94% were counted once. In total, the top ten clones hold 1.5% to 2% of the sample. This specimen comes from a study of T cell changes during pregnancy in multiple sclerosis (dated by TCRdb to 2018 to 2020). For the study in its entirety: Changes in the T cell repertoire over the course of pregnancy were examined in this study in women with multiple sclerosis.

The junction shows trimming of 5 bases on V and 4 bases on J, and the gene matches do not reach 11 bases of it. CDR1 and CDR2, looked up from the germline V gene, are MGHRA and YSYEKL. Spanning cysteine to phenylalanine, the CDR3 consists of 16 amino acids. Only CDR3 DNA remains: 48 bases, in frame from the first base. Material: peripheral blood, obtained after pregnancy. The rearranged segments are TRBV4-1 and TRBJ1-5, and TRBD1 matches 7 of the central bases. The clonotype was recovered from a female donor in good health, enrolled as a control in a pregnancy study. For the CDR3, the sequence is CASSYDSQGSNQPQHF. The sequenced DNA is TGCGCCAGCAGCTACGATTCACAGGGGTCAAATCAGCCCCAGCATTTT.